The 23 T cell receptor beta chains given below trace back to one sample, sequenced in a study of cytomegalovirus exposure and HLA in healthy donors. In the PCR, 60 Vbeta and 13 Jbeta primers were used. Assay used: immunoSEQ multiplex PCR; TCRdb lists only in-frame clones, some missing. The sample gives approximately 140,000 clones, roughly four fifths of which show up once; 3.2% is in the top ten. Sequencing input: PBMCs. The receptor set was obtained from a man between 18 and 35 years old in good health and CMV-seropositive.

There are a few counts of this clone. The V gene is TRBV5-4, the J gene TRBJ2-3; D is possibly TRBD2 (5 bases). Germline lookup yields CDR1 SGHNT and CDR2 YYREEE (reference sequence). The V and J ends lost 4 bases and 4 bases respectively, with 16 bases between them. The length of the CDR3 is 15 residues. The CDR3 spells CASSRGGLISDTQYF. CDR3 nucleotide sequence: TGTGCCAGCAGCCGGGGTGGGCTGATTTCAGATACGCAGTATTTT.

V is TRBV5-1 and J is TRBJ1-1; D is unclear. V dropped 0 bases and J dropped 5 bases, with 11 bases sitting between them. The germline V gene has CDR1 SGHRS and CDR2 YFSETQ. This CDR3 region has 14 residues. This CDR3 is CASSLAVPGTEAFF. The CDR3 bases are TGCGCCAGCAGCTTGGCCGTTCCCGGTACTGAAGCTTTCTTT.

This rearrangement joins TRBV28 to TRBJ1-1, with no clear D. Trimming took off 5 bases at V and 1 base at J, with 14 bases between the two ends. CDR1 and CDR2 from the germline V gene are MDHEN and SYDVKM. This CDR3 spans 15 amino acids. CDR3 residues: CASSHNRYQNTEAFF. The CDR3 nucleotides read TGTGCCAGCAGTCACAACCGATACCAGAACACTGAAGCTTTCTTT. The full variable domain, its missing parts supplied by reference TRBV28 and TRBJ1-1, is DVKVTQSSRYLVKRTGEKVFLECVQDMDHENMFWYRQDPGLGLRLIYFSYDVKMKEKGDIPEGYSVSREKKERFSLILESASTNQTSMYLCASSHNRYQNTEAFFGQGTRLTVV.

The chain recombines TRBV19 with TRBJ1-1; 12 nucleotides agree with TRBD1. J gave up 5 bases and V 7 bases, and 5 bases lay outside the gene matches. CDR1 LNHDA and CDR2 SQIVND come from the germline V gene (reference sequence). The CDR3 loop spans 14 amino acids. The CDR3 DNA reads TGTGCCAGTAAATGGGACAGGGGGCGAACTGAAGCTTTCTTT. Translated, it gives CASKWDRGRTEAFF.

V is TRBV5-1 and J is TRBJ2-7; 15 nucleotides agree with TRBD2. Germline values: CDR1 SGHRS, CDR2 YFSETQ. V lost 3 bases to trimming and J lost 6 bases; unmatched junction nucleotides: 7. The CDR3 is made up of 16 amino acids. The CDR3 is CASSSRTSGRDREQYF. The CDR3 DNA follows: TGCGCCAGCAGCTCCCGGACTAGCGGGAGGGATCGCGAGCAGTACTTC.

The count of this clone is one. The CDR3 loop is CASRPGTGEIRGYTF. The CDR3 bases are TGTGCCAGCAGGCCCGGGACAGGGGAGATCCGTGGCTACACCTTC. J is TRBJ1-2 and V is TRBV11-3, with TRBD1 matching over 10 bases. This CDR3 comprises 15 residues. The germline CDR1 and CDR2 sequences are SGHNT and YENEEA. V was clipped by 6 bases and J by 7 bases; unmatched bases: 11.

The sample holds a few counts of this clone. The chain uses TRBV19 and TRBJ2-5, with D possibly being TRBD1 (6 bases). The germline V and J ends were trimmed by 0 bases and 5 bases, with 10 bases remaining between them. Germline V CDR1 and CDR2: LNHDA, SQIVND (reference sequence). The CDR3 loop spans 14 amino acids. This CDR3 reads CASSIEGAGETQYF. The DNA of the CDR3 is TGTGCCAGTAGTATAGAGGGGGCTGGGGAGACCCAGTACTTC.

The chain is built from TRBV11-2 and TRBJ1-2; D is uncertain. This CDR3 is 12 amino acids long. CDR1 is SGHAT, CDR2 FQNNGV, per germline. V was clipped by 1 base and J by 8 bases, with 8 bases between them. CDR3 region: CASSLVGGGYTF. Here the CDR3 DNA reads TGTGCCAGCAGCTTAGTCGGAGGCGGCTACACCTTC.

This clone was counted a single time. This sequence joins TRBV5-1 and TRBJ1-1; TRBD1 matches at 7 bases. Germline V gene data show CDR1 as SGHRS and CDR2 as YFSETQ. J gave up 1 base and V 2 bases, and 8 bases lay outside the gene matches. This CDR3 comprises 16 residues. The chain's CDR3 is CASSFRGHGGNTEAFF. DNA for the CDR3: TGCGCCAGCAGCTTTAGGGGGCATGGCGGGAACACTGAAGCTTTCTTT.

The chain links TRBV28 to TRBJ1-2, with 7 bases that match TRBD1. This CDR3 contains 13 residues. Germline-derived CDR1 and CDR2 are MDHEN and SYDVKM. After removal of 5 bases from V and 4 bases from J, the junction contained 4 bases not matched to a gene. The CDR3, as DNA: TGTGCCAGCAGTACAGGGGAACCCTATGGCTACACCTTC. This translates into CASSTGEPYGYTF.

With regard to this clone: The sample holds other DNA sequences that translate to the same CDR3. This CDR3 is CASSPGQGNEQYF. DNA for the CDR3: TGTGCCAGCTCACCAGGACAGGGAAACGAGCAGTACTTC. The chain links TRBV18 to TRBJ2-7, with TRBD1 matching 8 bases. After removal of 2 bases from V and 5 bases from J, the junction contained 2 bases not matched to a gene. The V gene's germline CDR1 is KGHSH and CDR2 LQKENI. The CDR3 length is 13 residues.

V is TRBV6-1 and J is TRBJ2-5, with D perhaps matching TRBD2 (6 bases). V dropped 10 bases and J dropped 4 bases, with 16 bases sitting between them. CDR3 length equals 13 residues. CDR1 is MNHNS and CDR2 is SASEGT in the germline V gene. This CDR3 is CATGFRDLETQYF. The DNA for the CDR3 is TGTGCCACCGGCTTCCGGGACTTAGAGACCCAGTACTTC.

This chain uses TRBV18 with TRBJ2-2, with 8 bases identical to TRBD2. The CDR3 has 15 amino acids. Germline loops: CDR1 KGHSH, CDR2 LQKENI. V trimming: 6 bases; J trimming: 1 base; junction bases outside the gene matches: 4. The CDR3 here is CASSITSGNTGELFF. Written as DNA, the CDR3 is TGTGCCAGCTCCATAACTAGCGGGAACACCGGGGAGCTGTTTTTT.

By share of the sample, this clone is medium-sized. This chain connects TRBV28 to TRBJ2-7; D remains unclear. This CDR3 contains 15 residues. V was cut by 6 bases and J by 4 bases, with 19 bases left in between. The germline CDR1 and CDR2 sequences are MDHEN and SYDVKM. The CDR3 DNA sequence: TGTGCCAGCAGCTCCCTCCGCCGTGTGGCTTACGAGCAGTACTTC. It is translated as CASSSLRRVAYEQYF.

The rearrangement joins TRBV5-4 to TRBJ2-1, with TRBD2 matching 10 bases. Germline CDR1 reads SGHNT; CDR2 reads YYREEE (reference sequence). Trimming removed 5 bases from V and 0 bases from J; junction bases left unmatched: 5. The CDR3 length is 16 residues. The CDR3 DNA reads as TGTGCCAGCAGTCGTGCTAGCGGGAGCTCCTACAATGAGCAGTTCTTC. Encoded protein: CASSRASGSSYNEQFF.

V usage is TRBV10-1 and J usage is TRBJ2-1; 11 bases agree with TRBD2. V trimming: 4 bases; J trimming: 6 bases; junction bases outside the gene matches: 5. The CDR3 runs to 15 residues. The germline CDR1 and CDR2 sequences are WNHNN and SYGVQD (reference sequence). The CDR3 DNA reads as TGCGCCAGCAGTGGGGGGACTAGCGGACTCAATGAGCAGTTCTTC. Translated, it gives CASSGGTSGLNEQFF.

This clone was picked up a small number of times. The same CDR3 is also encoded by other DNA sequences in this sample. The J gene is TRBJ2-7, the V gene TRBV2, with unresolved D. The CDR3 is 12 residues long. Germline loops: CDR1 SNHLY, CDR2 FYNNEI. V was pared by 0 bases and J by 4 bases, with 4 bases between. CDR3 sequence (DNA): TGTGCCAGCAGTGAAGCCTCTTACGAGCAGTACTTC. This gives the protein CASSEASYEQYF.

The V call is TRBV7-9, the J call TRBJ2-7; D is ambiguous. The germline gives CDR1 SEHNR, CDR2 FQNEAQ (reference sequence). This CDR3 has 15 amino acids. V dropped 1 base and J dropped 9 bases, with 19 bases sitting between them. CDR3 sequence: CASSLDRFTETGQYF. The CDR3 DNA sequence: TGTGCCAGCAGCTTAGATCGATTCACGGAGACTGGGCAGTACTTC.

The V call is TRBV29-1, the J call TRBJ2-1, with 9 bases that match TRBD1. The germline V gene encodes CDR1 SQVTM and CDR2 ANQGSEA. This CDR3 spans 13 amino acids. J gave up 8 bases and V 5 bases, and 7 bases lay outside the gene matches. CDR3 sequence (DNA): TGCAGCGTTCCCGGGACAGGGATAGATGAGCAGTTCTTC. It codes for CSVPGTGIDEQFF.

In this sample, this clone turned up once. The rearrangement joins TRBV28 to TRBJ2-3, with a tentative D call TRBD2 (6 bases). Germline-derived CDR1 and CDR2 are MDHEN and SYDVKM. This CDR3 contains 13 residues. Trimming removed 11 bases from V and 2 bases from J, with 14 bases in between. This CDR3 reads CAAIAEATDTQYF. CDR3 DNA: TGTGCCGCGATAGCGGAGGCCACAGATACGCAGTATTTT.

Here the CDR3 DNA reads TGTGCCAGGAGTGAGGAGCAAGGAACCGGGGAGCTGTTTTTT. This translates into CARSEEQGTGELFF. The chain couples TRBV7-9 to TRBJ2-2; no firm D call. Germline CDR1 SEHNR, CDR2 FQNEAQ (reference sequence). CDR3 size: 14 residues. V lost 9 bases to trimming and J lost 5 bases, with 16 bases between them. Together with reference TRBV7-9 and TRBJ2-2, the CDR3 gives the full variable domain: DTGVSQNPRHKITKRGQNVTFRCDPISEHNRLYWYRQTLGQGPEFLTYFQNEAQLEKSRLLSDRFSAERPKGSFSTLEIQRTEQGDSAMYLCARSEEQGTGELFFGEGSRLTVL.

This CDR3 reads CASSPRDRTTGELFF. The CDR3 DNA reads TGTGCCAGCAGCCCCCGGGACAGGACCACCGGGGAGCTGTTTTTT. The chain carries TRBV11-2 and TRBJ2-2, with 8 bases lining up with TRBD1. This CDR3 is 15 amino acids long. After removal of 5 bases from V and 4 bases from J, the junction contained 6 bases not matched to a gene. Germline CDR1 is SGHAT and CDR2 is FQNNGV.

J is TRBJ1-5 and V is TRBV6-5; unclear D gene. Trimming pared 6 bases from V and 0 bases from J, leaving 9 bases between. In germline, CDR1 is MNHEY, CDR2 SVGAGI. The CDR3 runs to 14 residues. Here the CDR3 reads CASSPTDSNQPQHF. In nucleotides, the CDR3 is TGTGCCAGCAGCCCCACAGATAGCAATCAGCCCCAGCATTTT.